The rows below give T cell receptor beta chains drawn from one sample of a study of post-analysis software for immune sequencing data. One entry per CDR3 protein results from TCRdb running MiXCR on the PCR reads. The table lists about 820,000 distinct CDR3 sequences, under 70% of them singletons. The sequencing sample was made of blood. The receptor source for this set is a girl aged 5 to 17 with multiple sclerosis. Each CDR3 is given with its conserved first and last residue. D genes are given only for firm matches. Where a row states a size, it is once, few, many or the class of an expanded clone; other rows omit it.

clone_size j_call d_call v_call cdr3_aa cdr3_nt
. TRBJ2-2 . TRBV2 CARQWSTENTGELFF TGTGCCAGGCAATGGAGTACAGAGAACACCGGGGAGCTGTTTTTT
few TRBJ1-2 . TRBV2 CASSPAGKRGYTF TGTGCCAGCAGCCCGGCAGGGAAAAGAGGCTACACCTTC
. TRBJ2-7 TRBD1 TRBV4-2 CASSLGTATTSYEQYF TGTGCCAGCAGTCTAGGGACAGCTACCACCTCCTACGAGCAGTACTTC
. TRBJ2-7 . TRBV10-3 CAITTQGAYEQYF TGTGCCATCACAACACAAGGGGCCTACGAGCAGTACTTC
. TRBJ2-1 . TRBV12-3/TRBV12-4 CASSQGTRQFF TGTGCCAGCAGCCAAGGGACTCGCCAGTTCTTC
once TRBJ1-2 . TRBV11-1 CASSFPRDIGYTF TGTGCCAGCAGCTTTCCCCGCGACATTGGCTACACCTTC
. TRBJ2-3 TRBD2 TRBV7-6 CASSWGGRSDTQYF TGTGCCAGCAGCTGGGGCGGGAGGTCAGATACGCAGTATTTT
. TRBJ2-1 TRBD2 TRBV5-1 CASSLLLAGVSYNEQFF TGCGCCAGCAGCTTGCTACTAGCGGGGGTCTCCTACAATGAGCAGTTCTTC
. TRBJ1-1 TRBD1 TRBV6-5 CASIVAGGYTEAFF TGTGCCAGCATAGTGGCAGGGGGCTACACTGAAGCTTTCTTT
. TRBJ2-5 TRBD1 TRBV29-1 CSVDRGQGTAQYF TGCAGCGTTGATAGGGGACAGGGAACAGCCCAGTACTTC
once TRBJ2-4 TRBD1 TRBV15 CATSRGTGQDGVQQYF TGTGCCACCAGCAGAGGAACCGGACAGGATGGGGTCCAACAGTACTTC
. TRBJ2-7 TRBD1 TRBV9 CASSSGQGTIDEQYF TGTGCCAGCAGCTCCGGACAGGGGACGATCGACGAGCAGTACTTC
. TRBJ2-1 . TRBV7-2 CASSFPSPMEQFF TGTGCCAGCAGCTTCCCGAGCCCGATGGAGCAGTTCTTC
few TRBJ2-1 . TRBV27 CASIGTTWSEQFF TGTGCCAGCATCGGGACCACGTGGAGTGAGCAGTTCTTC
few TRBJ2-7 TRBD1 TRBV6-1 CASTTGTGSYEQYF TGTGCCAGCACCACCGGGACAGGGAGCTACGAGCAGTACTTC